This paragraph covers one TCR beta chain sequence. Its antigen remains unidentified. No base quality values were provided; no much bigger clone lies one nucleotide off. This sample is part of a study of cytomegalovirus exposure and HLA in healthy donors (dated 2017 in TCRdb). Background for the entire study: A later analysis indicated that the 130 or so validation repertoires were generated on the platform also employed for the 666 repertoires of the first cohort. To predict cytomegalovirus infection status, the study combined high-throughput TCR immunosequencing, statistical association of individual TCRs with disease status, and machine learning. The study aimed to test whether signatures of past pathogen exposure could be identified by cataloging public T cell receptors. A separate validation cohort of approximately 130 different subjects was used in addition to the approximately 700-subject first cohort.

The CDR3 spans 17 residues, from the cysteine through the phenylalanine. Only CDR3 DNA remains: 51 bases, in frame from the first base. For CDR1 and CDR2, the germline V gene lists LGHNA and YSLEER. Germline trimming: 2 bases from V, 5 bases from J; junction bases outside gene matches: 13. The donors were included in the validation cohort of some 110 subjects, a group kept apart from the approximately 700-subject first cohort. Study-wide findings and limitations: The authors suggested that the approach could potentially be extended to other disease states and immunological phenotypes. A later analysis lacked HLA typing for the validation cohort, so it scored co-occurrence in that cohort across all 120 or so repertoires. Across donors, most TCR sequences were observed very rarely, whereas some public TCRs were present in many individuals. In vitro tests confirmed that three of the cytomegalovirus-associated TCR beta chains recognize cytomegalovirus antigens. Of the cluster scores, 90% to 95% were above 0 in a later analysis, which found that TCRs clustered in the first cohort also tended to co-occur in the 95 to 150 validation repertoires. The study gave a list of some 150 TCR beta chains associated with cytomegalovirus. The classifier was reported to diagnose cytomegalovirus status with high specificity and sensitivity in both the original and validation cohorts.

Receptor amplification or capture employed the immunoSEQ multiplex PCR assay. The study's processing was this. A statistical classification framework was built to diagnose cytomegalovirus status from the catalog of TCR beta chain sequences. TCRdb took this table from immuneACCESS and kept in-frame rearrangements with V and J called. Such tables lack part of the clones; where checked against another copy, unresolved V genes explain under half of the gap, and the rest is unexplained. That table furnishes V, J and clone size, whereas the DNA furnished D and trimming. The sample profile shows over 150,000 clones; 70% to 90% of them were found once. 2% to 2.5% of the sample is held by the ten biggest clonotypes.

This sequence uses TRBV4-3 and TRBJ2-7; a stretch of 9 junction bases matches TRBD1. The sequencing input was PBMCs. The sequence was obtained from a young woman in good health and CMV-seronegative. DNA sequence: TGCGCCAGCAGCCAACCCCCCCGAGGGACAGGGATCAACGAGCAGTACTTC. The resulting protein is CASSQPPRGTGINEQYF.